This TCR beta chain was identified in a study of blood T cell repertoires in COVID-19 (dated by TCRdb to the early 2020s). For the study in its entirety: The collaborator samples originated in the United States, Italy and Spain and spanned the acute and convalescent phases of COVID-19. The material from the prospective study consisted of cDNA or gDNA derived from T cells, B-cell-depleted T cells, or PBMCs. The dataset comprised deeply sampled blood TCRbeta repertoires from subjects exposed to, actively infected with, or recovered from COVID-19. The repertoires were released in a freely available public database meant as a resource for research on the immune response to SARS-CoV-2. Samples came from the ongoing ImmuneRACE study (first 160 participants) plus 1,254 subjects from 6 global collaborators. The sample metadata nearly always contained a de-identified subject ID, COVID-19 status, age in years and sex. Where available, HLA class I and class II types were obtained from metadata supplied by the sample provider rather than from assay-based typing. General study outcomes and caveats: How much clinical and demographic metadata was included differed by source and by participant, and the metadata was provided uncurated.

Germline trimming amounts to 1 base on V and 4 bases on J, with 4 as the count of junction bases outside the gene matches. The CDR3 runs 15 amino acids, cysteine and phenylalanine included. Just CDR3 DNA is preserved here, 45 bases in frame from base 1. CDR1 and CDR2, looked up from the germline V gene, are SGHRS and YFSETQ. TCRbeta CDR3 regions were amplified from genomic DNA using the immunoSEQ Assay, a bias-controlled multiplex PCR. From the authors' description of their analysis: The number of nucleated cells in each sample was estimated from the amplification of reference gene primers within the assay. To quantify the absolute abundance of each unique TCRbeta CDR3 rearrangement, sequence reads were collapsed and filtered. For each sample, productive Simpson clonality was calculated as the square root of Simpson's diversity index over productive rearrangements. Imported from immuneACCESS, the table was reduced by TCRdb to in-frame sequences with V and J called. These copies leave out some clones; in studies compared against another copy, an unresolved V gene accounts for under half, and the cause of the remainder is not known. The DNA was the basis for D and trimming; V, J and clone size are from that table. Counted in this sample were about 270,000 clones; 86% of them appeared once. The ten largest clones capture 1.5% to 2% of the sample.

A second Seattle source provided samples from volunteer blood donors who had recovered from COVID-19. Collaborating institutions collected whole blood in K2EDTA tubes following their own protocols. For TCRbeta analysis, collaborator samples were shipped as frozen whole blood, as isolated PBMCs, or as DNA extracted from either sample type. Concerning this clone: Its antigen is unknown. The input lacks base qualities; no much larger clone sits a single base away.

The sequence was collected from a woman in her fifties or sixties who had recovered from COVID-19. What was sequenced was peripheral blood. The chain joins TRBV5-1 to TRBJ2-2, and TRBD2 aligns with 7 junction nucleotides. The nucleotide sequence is TGCGCCAGCAGCTTGCTTTCGGGAGGCACCGGGGAGCTGTTTTTT. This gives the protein CASSLLSGGTGELFF.